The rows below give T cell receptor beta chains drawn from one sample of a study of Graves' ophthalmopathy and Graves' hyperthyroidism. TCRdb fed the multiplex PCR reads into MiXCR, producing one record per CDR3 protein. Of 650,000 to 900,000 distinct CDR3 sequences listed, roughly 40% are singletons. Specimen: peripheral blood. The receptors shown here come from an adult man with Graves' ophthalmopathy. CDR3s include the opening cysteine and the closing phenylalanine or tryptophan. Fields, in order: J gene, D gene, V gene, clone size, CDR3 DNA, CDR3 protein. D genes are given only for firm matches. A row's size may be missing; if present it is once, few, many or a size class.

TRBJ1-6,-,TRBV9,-,TGTGCCAGCAGCCAAGATCTTACGCCCCTCCACTTT,CASSQDLTPLHF
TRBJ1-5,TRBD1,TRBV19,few,TGTGCCAGTAGTACGAGACAGGGGGGTGATCAGCCCCAGCATTTT,CASSTRQGGDQPQHF
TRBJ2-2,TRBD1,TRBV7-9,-,TGCGCCAGCAGTCCTGACAGGGCCGGGGAGCTGTTTTTT,CASSPDRAGELFF
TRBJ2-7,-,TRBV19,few,TGTGCCAGTAGTACCCATGGAGGGTATAGGAACGAGCAGTACTTC,CASSTHGGYRNEQYF
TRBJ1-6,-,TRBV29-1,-,TGCAGCGTTCGGGACTTAAATAATTCACCCCTCCACTTT,CSVRDLNNSPLHF
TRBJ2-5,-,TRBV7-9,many,TGTGCCAGCAGCTTATTGGACACGTCCCAAGAGACCCAGTACTTC,CASSLLDTSQETQYF
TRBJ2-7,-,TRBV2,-,TGTGCCAGCAGTCCCAGCGGACAGACCTACGAGCAGTACTTC,CASSPSGQTYEQYF
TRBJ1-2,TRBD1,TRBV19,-,TGTGCCAGTAGTTCCCGAAACCCAGGGGGCGGGAATGGCTACACCTTC,CASSSRNPGGGNGYTF
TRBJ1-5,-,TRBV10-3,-,TGTGCCAGCAGTTACTCGACTTTTCAGCCCCAGCATTTT,CASSYSTFQPQHF
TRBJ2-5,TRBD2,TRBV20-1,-,TGCAGTGCTAGAGATCAATCAGCGGGAGCGGAGACCCAGTACTTC,CSARDQSAGAETQYF
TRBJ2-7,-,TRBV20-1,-,TGCAGTGCTAGTCAGGACACCGACTACGAGCAGTACTTC,CSASQDTDYEQYF
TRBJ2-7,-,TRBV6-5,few,TGTGCCAGCAGTTGGAGGGGCTACGAGCAGTACTTC,CASSWRGYEQYF
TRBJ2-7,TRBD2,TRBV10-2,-,TGCGCCAGCCGCACTAGCGGGAGTTCCAACTCCTACGAGCAGTACTTC,CASRTSGSSNSYEQYF
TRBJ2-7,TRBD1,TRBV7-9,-,TGTGCCAGCAGCCCCCCAGGGACAGGGCGGCTCGAGCAGTACTTC,CASSPPGTGRLEQYF
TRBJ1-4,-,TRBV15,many,TGTGCCACCAGCAGAGATCCGACAGCGGCGGAAAAACTGTTTTTT,CATSRDPTAAEKLFF
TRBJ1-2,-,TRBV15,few,TGTGCCACCAGCAGGGTCCTGGACTATGGCTACACCTTC,CATSRVLDYGYTF
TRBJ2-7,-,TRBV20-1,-,TGCAGTGCTAGGTTGGACATCTCCAGCTTC,CSARLDISSF
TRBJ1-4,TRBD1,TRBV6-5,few,TGTGCCAGCAGTTACCGGGACAGGTTCTCACAAAAACTGTTTTTT,CASSYRDRFSQKLFF
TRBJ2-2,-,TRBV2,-,TGTGCCAGCAGTGAAGTTCGACAGCTGACCAGGGAGCTGTTTTTT,CASSEVRQLTRELFF
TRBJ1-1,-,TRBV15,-,TGTGCCACCAGCAGGGAAATACAGCGCTTGAACACTGAAGCTTTCTTT,CATSREIQRLNTEAFF
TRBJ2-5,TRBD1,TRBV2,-,TGTGCCAGCAGTACGGGACAGAACTTC,CASSTGQNF
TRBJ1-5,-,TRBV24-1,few,TGTGCCAGCAGCGCGACCAGGGGTAGCAATCAGCCCCAGCATTTT,CASSATRGSNQPQHF
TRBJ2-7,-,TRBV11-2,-,TGTGCCAGCAGCTTCCGGGCTGCTTCGTTCTACGAGCAGTACTTC,CASSFRAASFYEQYF
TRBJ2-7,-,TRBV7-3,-,TGTGCCAGCAGTGCCCAGGGCGGCGAGCAGTACTTC,CASSAQGGEQYF
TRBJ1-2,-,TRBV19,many,TGTGCCAGTAGCACTACAGGGAGGTCTGGCTACACCTTC,CASSTTGRSGYTF
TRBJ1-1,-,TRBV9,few,TGTGCCAGCAGCCCTCAGGGGTCGATCAGGGGGAACACTGAAGCTTTCTTT,CASSPQGSIRGNTEAFF
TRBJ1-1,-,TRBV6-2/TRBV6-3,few,TGTGCCAGCAGTTCATACCTAGGCACTGAAGCTTTCTTT,CASSSYLGTEAFF
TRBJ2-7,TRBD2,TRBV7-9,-,TGTGCCAGCAGCCAAGGAAGCGGGAGGGTAGGAAGAGGAACCTACGAGCAGTACTTC,CASSQGSGRVGRGTYEQYF
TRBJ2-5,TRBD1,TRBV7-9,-,TGTGCCAGCAGCATCAGGGACAGGCTTGGGGAGGAGACCCAGTACTTC,CASSIRDRLGEETQYF
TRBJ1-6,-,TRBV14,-,TGTGCCAGCAGCCAAGTGATTTCGACCCCCCTCCACTTT,CASSQVISTPLHF
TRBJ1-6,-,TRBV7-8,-,TGTGCCAGCAGCTTAGGGACTATGAATTCACCCCTCCACTTT,CASSLGTMNSPLHF
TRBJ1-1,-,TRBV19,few,TGTGCCAGTATAACGCCAAGGACCCTTCACGCCCCTGAAGCTTTCTTT,CASITPRTLHAPEAFF
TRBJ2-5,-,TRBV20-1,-,TGCAGTGCTACGTCAGGGATGGAGACCCAGTACTTC,CSATSGMETQYF
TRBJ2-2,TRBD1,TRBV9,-,TGTGCCAGCAGCCACGACAGGGGCAGGGACACCGAGGAGCTGTTTTTT,CASSHDRGRDTEELFF
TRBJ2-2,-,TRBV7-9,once,TGTGCCGGGCCTGTCGACGCCGGGGAGCTGTTTTTT,CAGPVDAGELFF
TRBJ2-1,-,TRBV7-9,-,TGTGCCAGCAGCTTAGGTAGGCGGGGTCCTCATGAGCAGTTCTTC,CASSLGRRGPHEQFF
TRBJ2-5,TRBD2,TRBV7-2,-,TGTGCCGCCCCGACTAGCGGGGGGGTAGAGACCCAGTACTTC,CAAPTSGGVETQYF
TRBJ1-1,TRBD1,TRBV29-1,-,TGCAGCGTTGCTAGACAGGGTGGAACTGAAGCTTTCTTT,CSVARQGGTEAFF
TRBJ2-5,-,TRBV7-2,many,TGTGCCAGCAGCTTTTACGGGAGTGGGATGGAGACCCAGTACTTC,CASSFYGSGMETQYF
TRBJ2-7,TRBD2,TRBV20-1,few,TGCAGTGCCAGAGTGACGGCGGGAGCCTACGAGCAGTACTTC,CSARVTAGAYEQYF
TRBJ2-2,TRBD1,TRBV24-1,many,TGTGCCACCAGTGATTCGGGACAGAGCACCGGGGAGCTGTTTTTT,CATSDSGQSTGELFF
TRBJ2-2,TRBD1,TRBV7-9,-,TGTGCCAGCAGCCCCTCGGACAGGACGAACACCGGGGAGCTGTTTTTT,CASSPSDRTNTGELFF
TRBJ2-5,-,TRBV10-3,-,TGTGCCAGCAGTTTAAACAGGGTCCAAGAGACCCAGTACTTC,CASSLNRVQETQYF
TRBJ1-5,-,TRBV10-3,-,TGTGCCATCAGCTCAGCCAGGGATGGGGGGCGCAATCAGCCCCAGCATTTT,CAISSARDGGRNQPQHF
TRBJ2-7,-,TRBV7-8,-,TGCGCCAGCAGCATCAGGGAGTCCGGCGAGCAGTACTTC,CASSIRESGEQYF
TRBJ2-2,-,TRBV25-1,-,TGTGCCTTCGGAGTCTACACCGGGGAGCTGTTTTTT,CAFGVYTGELFF
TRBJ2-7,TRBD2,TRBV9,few,TGTGCCAGCAGCCCCGGGACTAGAAGGGCCACCTACGAGCAGTACTTC,CASSPGTRRATYEQYF
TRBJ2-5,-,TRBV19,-,TGTGCCAGTAGTGGTTCAGGTCGGGGCGGGGAGACCCAGTACTTC,CASSGSGRGGETQYF
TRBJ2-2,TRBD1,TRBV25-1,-,TGTGCCAGCAGTTACTCCGGGACAGGGAGAACCGGGGAGCTGTTTTTT,CASSYSGTGRTGELFF
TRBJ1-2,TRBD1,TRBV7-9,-,TGTGCCAGCAGCCAAGACTGGGGACAGGGGTTGGGCTACACCTTC,CASSQDWGQGLGYTF
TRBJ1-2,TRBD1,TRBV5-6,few,TGTGCCAGCAGCTTGGCCAGGGAGGGGGCAAGGTATGGCTACACCTTC,CASSLAREGARYGYTF
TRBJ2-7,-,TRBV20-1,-,TGCAGTGCTAGGCGGCAGGGCCCCTACGAGCAGTACTTC,CSARRQGPYEQYF